One sample yielded the 9 T cell receptor beta chains listed below, sequenced in a study of breast tumors, draining lymph nodes, adjacent tissues. TCRdb fed the multiplex PCR reads into MiXCR, producing one record per CDR3 protein. Among some 230,000 distinct CDR3 sequences listed, less than 45% were seen once. The lymph nodes were axillary draining lymph nodes from breast cancer patients. The sequenced sample consisted of axillary lymph node tissue. Every receptor here comes from a female donor with breast cancer. Some clones in this sample may be carry-over from other donors' samples.

This clonotype has more than one count but fewer than ten. The J gene is TRBJ2-3, the V gene TRBV6-2 or TRBV6-3; D is uncertain. The CDR3 length is 16 residues. The germline gives CDR1 MNHEY, CDR2 SVGEGT. V was trimmed by 0 bases and J by 2 bases, leaving 12 bases between them. CDR3 amino acids: CASSYSLLVPTDTQYF. CDR3 sequence (DNA): TGTGCCAGCAGTTACTCCCTCTTAGTACCCACAGATACGCAGTATTTT.

The chain recombines TRBV7-3 with TRBJ1-2; no firm D call. V lost 3 bases and J lost 11, with 16 bases in between. The CDR3 totals 13 residues. Germline CDR1 reads SGHTA; CDR2 reads FQGTGA. In DNA, the CDR3 is TGTGCCAGCAGCTTGTTTCCTAGCGGGGATTACACCTTC. Translating gives CASSLFPSGDYTF.

This chain joins TRBV6-5 and TRBJ1-5, with 7 bases aligning to TRBD1. The germline gives CDR1 MNHEY, CDR2 SVGAGI. J lost 7 bases, V lost 6 bases, and 9 bases had no gene match. This CDR3 is built from 14 residues. CDR3 coding DNA: TGTGCCAGCAGCCCAGACAGGGCCGAGCAGCCCCAGCATTTT. This encodes CASSPDRAEQPQHF.

The V gene is TRBV4-2, the J gene TRBJ1-2; D remains ambiguous. This CDR3 spans 9 amino acids. Trimming took 1 base from V and 14 from J, leaving 5 bases between them. Per the germline V gene, CDR1 is LGHNA and CDR2 is YNFKEQ. The CDR3 DNA is TGTGCCAGCAGCCAAGGCTTTACCTTC. This translates into CASSQGFTF.

Many counts were recorded for this clonotype. This chain uses TRBV7-9 with TRBJ2-3; TRBD1 or TRBD2 may be the D gene (7 bases each). The V and J ends lost 4 bases and 2 bases respectively, with 16 bases between them. This CDR3 comprises 16 residues. Germline V CDR1 and CDR2: SEHNR, FQNEAQ (reference sequence). The CDR3 is CASSSQGGKATDTQYF. CDR3 DNA: TGTGCCAGCAGCTCTCAGGGGGGGAAGGCCACAGATACGCAGTATTTT.

This clonotype came up many times. This chain links TRBV2 with TRBJ2-5, with D possibly TRBD1 on 5 matching bases. The germline V gene encodes CDR1 SNHLY and CDR2 FYNNEI. This CDR3 is built from 14 residues. Trimming left V 7 bases short and J 5 bases short, with 17 bases between. The CDR3 DNA follows: TGTGCCAGCACGGCTCAGGGTCGATGGGAGACCCAGTACTTC. It yields the protein CASTAQGRWETQYF.

This clonotype showed up many times. The V gene is TRBV6-4, the J gene TRBJ2-3; 10 bases fit TRBD2. With 3 bases clipped from V and 0 bases from J, the junction kept 3 bases outside the gene matches. CDR1 and CDR2 (germline): MRHNA, SNTAGT. The CDR3 has 16 amino acids. CDR3 nucleotide sequence: TGTGCCAGCAGTGAAGTAGCGGGGGGAAGCACAGATACGCAGTATTTT. Its protein is CASSEVAGGSTDTQYF.

The rearrangement uses TRBV20-1 and TRBJ2-3, with a tentative D call TRBD2 (5 bases). With 1 base removed from V and 11 bases from J, the gap between germline ends came to 19 bases. Germline lookup yields CDR1 DFQATT and CDR2 SNEGSKA (reference sequence). The CDR3 loop spans 14 amino acids. The CDR3 coding sequence is TGCAGTGCTAGAGCCCCCCGACGGGGAAATGAGCAGTATTTT. Protein: CSARAPRRGNEQYF.

The sample holds many counts of this clonotype. The chain recombines TRBV7-2 with TRBJ2-3; TRBD1 aligns across 9 bases. Germline-derived CDR1 and CDR2 are SGHTA and FQGNSA. The CDR3 contains 15 residues. Trimming at V came to 3 bases and at J to 4 bases, leaving 5 bases not matched to a gene. The CDR3 DNA is TGTGCCAGCAGCTTGCGGGACAGGGTCCCAGATACGCAGTATTTT. Translated: CASSLRDRVPDTQYF.